This T cell receptor beta chain was observed in a study of identical twins. Germline CDR1 SGHRS, CDR2 YFSETQ. V was pared by 6 bases and J by 7 bases, with 14 bases between. This CDR3 has 13 residues. With template switching, a universal primer site was added, and the cDNA carried unique molecular identifiers. TCRdb re-analysed the 5' RACE reads in MiXCR, keeping a single row per CDR3 protein. The sample records about 520,000 distinct CDR3 sequences, about 20% being singletons. These records were also assigned to another study, of T cells expressing NK-cell markers. This second study notes: One of eight sequenced donors was HCMV-seronegative; the other seven were seropositive. Restriction of sorting to alpha-beta TCR T cells was accomplished in several experiments using an anti-gamma-delta TCR antibody.

This chain joins TRBV5-1 and TRBJ2-1; D remains ambiguous. The receptor was isolated from a young woman in good health. The sequencing sample was made of CD4+ T cells sorted from blood. The CDR3 DNA reads as TGCGCCAGCATGGCAATGGTGGCTAATGAGCAGTTCTTC. This codes for CASMAMVANEQFF.